The 23 T cell receptor beta chains given below trace back to one sample, sequenced in a study of T cells in tuberculosis. Sequencing was performed with immunoSEQ multiplex PCR; in TCRdb, only in-frame clones are kept and a portion is missing. The sample yields tens of thousands of clones, approximately 90% seen once. Documented time point: new active TB diagnosis, blood taken before or within 7 days of starting treatment. The starting material was PBMCs, obtained at tuberculosis diagnosis. The origin of the receptors is an adult with tuberculosis.

The chain employs TRBV6-5 and TRBJ2-5; TRBD1 aligns across 7 bases. The trim removed 2 bases at V and 7 bases at J, leaving 10 bases unmatched. This CDR3 contains 15 residues. The germline CDR1 and CDR2 sequences are MNHEY and SVGAGI. The CDR3 is CASSYAHRGGGTQYF. CDR3 nucleotide sequence: TGTGCCAGCAGTTACGCCCACAGGGGCGGTGGGACCCAGTACTTC.

The sample holds one count of this clone. The V call is TRBV30, the J call TRBJ1-5; 8 nucleotides align to TRBD1. The V gene end was trimmed by 4 bases and the J gene end by 3 bases; junction bases not matched to a gene: 5. The CDR3 has 14 residues. The germline gives CDR1 GTSNPN, CDR2 SVGIG (reference sequence). The CDR3 sequence is CAWNPGQVNQPQHF. For the CDR3, the DNA is TGTGCCTGGAACCCGGGACAGGTCAATCAGCCCCAGCATTTT.

The J gene is TRBJ1-2, the V gene TRBV6-1; D gene ambiguous. Germline CDR1 reads MNHNS; CDR2 reads SASEGT. CDR3 length equals 11 residues. V was shortened by 7 bases and J by 7 bases, with 10 bases between the two germline ends. CDR3 DNA: TGTGCCAGCACGGGGTGGGGTGGCTACACCTTC. It encodes CASTGWGGYTF.

The chain couples TRBV19 to TRBJ1-1; 9 bases match TRBD1. The CDR3 totals 14 residues. Germline V gene sequence: CDR1 LNHDA, CDR2 SQIVND (reference sequence). V shed 10 bases, J shed 4 bases, and the junction held 10 bases outside the gene matches. The DNA of the CDR3 is TGTGCCACCACCAGGGACAGGGTATCCACTGAAGCTTTCTTT. Translated, it gives CATTRDRVSTEAFF.

The chain recombines TRBV5-1 with TRBJ2-5, with D possibly TRBD1 on 7 matching bases. The V and J ends lost 1 base and 1 base respectively, with 8 bases between them. The germline V gene has CDR1 SGHRS and CDR2 YFSETQ. CDR3 size: 14 residues. The CDR3 coding sequence is TGCGCCAGCAGCTTGCAGGGGGGCCAAGAGACCCAGTACTTC. This gives the protein CASSLQGGQETQYF.

This clone is a singleton in its sample. The rearrangement joins TRBV6-1 to TRBJ2-3, with no clear D. The V end was cut by 8 bases, the J end by 2 bases, with 5 bases between. The CDR3 extends over 11 amino acids. Germline-derived CDR1 and CDR2 are MNHNS and SASEGT. The CDR3 DNA reads as TGTGCCAGCTTCAACACAGATACGCAGTATTTT. Protein sequence: CASFNTDTQYF.

J is TRBJ2-7 and V is TRBV5-1; 11 bases fit TRBD1. The CDR3 loop spans 14 amino acids. Germline V lookup: CDR1 SGHRS, CDR2 YFSETQ. Losses at the gene ends were 5 bases for V and 0 bases for J; bases not matched to a gene: 1. CDR3 nucleotide sequence: TGCGCCAGCAGTGGGACAGGGGGCTCCTACGAGCAGTACTTC. Its translation is CASSGTGGSYEQYF. Based on the CDR3 plus reference TRBV5-1 and TRBJ2-7, the full variable domain is KAGVTQTPRYLIKTRGQQVTLSCSPISGHRSVSWYQQTPGQGLQFLFEYFSETQRNKGNFPGRFSGRQFSNSRSEMNVSTLELGDSALYLCASSGTGGSYEQYFGPGTRLTVT.

In nucleotides, the CDR3 is TGTGCCAGCAGCGCCGGACAGGGCAATGAGCAGTTCTTC. Residues: CASSAGQGNEQFF. The chain couples TRBV5-4 to TRBJ2-1; 8 bases match TRBD1. This CDR3 contains 13 residues. The V gene end was trimmed by 4 bases and the J gene end by 6 bases; junction bases not matched to a gene: 3. Germline lookup yields CDR1 SGHNT and CDR2 YYREEE (reference sequence).

This clone was seen once. This sequence joins TRBV5-4 and TRBJ2-2; possibly TRBD1 for D (6 bases). V dropped 4 bases and J dropped 5 bases, with 9 bases sitting between them. Per the germline V gene, CDR1 is SGHNT and CDR2 is YYREEE (reference sequence). The CDR3 is made up of 13 amino acids. CDR3 sequence reads: CASSPGVTGELFF. CDR3 nucleotides: TGTGCCAGCAGCCCAGGGGTAACCGGGGAGCTGTTTTTT. Using reference TRBV5-4 and TRBJ2-2 for the parts outside the CDR3, the full variable domain is ETGVTQSPTHLIKTRGQQVTLRCSSQSGHNTVSWYQQALGQGPQFIFQYYREEENGRGNFPPRFSGLQFPNYSSELNVNALELDDSALYLCASSPGVTGELFFGEGSRLTVL.

In DNA, the CDR3 is TGTGCCAGCAGCGTAGCGTTGGGCAGAACCTACACCTTC. The encoded protein is CASSVALGRTYTF. This chain connects TRBV9 to TRBJ1-2, with D hard to call. The length of the CDR3 is 13 residues. Germline CDR1 SGDLS, CDR2 YYNGEE. Trimming cost V 0 bases and J 10 bases, with 13 bases left between them.

The chain combines TRBV19 with TRBJ2-3, with 12 bases lining up with TRBD2. V dropped 5 bases and J dropped 1; count of bases not matched to a gene: 4. Germline V gene sequence: CDR1 LNHDA, CDR2 SQIVND (reference sequence). The CDR3 loop spans 16 amino acids. This CDR3 reads CASSARLAGGTDTQYF. DNA of the CDR3: TGTGCCAGTAGTGCACGACTAGCGGGGGGCACAGATACGCAGTATTTT.

The chain recombines TRBV5-4 with TRBJ1-1; D is perhaps TRBD1 (5 bases). Trimming left V 4 bases short and J 3 bases short, with 13 bases between. The CDR3 runs to 14 residues. Germline V gene lookup returns CDR1 SGHNT and CDR2 YYREEE (reference sequence). This CDR3 reads CASSPTPGDTEAFF. The DNA for the CDR3 is TGTGCCAGCAGCCCTACCCCGGGGGACACTGAAGCTTTCTTT.

This clone was counted a few times. V and J are TRBV15 and TRBJ1-5, with 7 bases fitting TRBD1. Losses at the gene ends were 1 base for V and 7 bases for J; bases not matched to a gene: 7. CDR1 and CDR2 (germline): LNHNV, YYDKDF (reference sequence). The CDR3 covers 15 residues. CDR3 sequence: CATSRGDTQGQPQHF. Written as DNA, the CDR3 is TGTGCCACCAGCAGAGGAGACACACAGGGGCAGCCCCAGCATTTT. Looking up the rest from reference TRBV15 and TRBJ1-5 gives the full variable domain: DAMVIQNPRYQVTQFGKPVTLSCSQTLNHNVMYWYQQKSSQAPKLLFHYYDKDFNNEADTPDNFQSRRPNTSFCFLDIRSPGLGDTAMYLCATSRGDTQGQPQHFGDGTRLSIL.

CDR3 sequence: CASSQDRGGLANEQYF. CDR3 nucleotide sequence: TGCGCCAGCAGCCAAGATCGGGGGGGACTAGCGAACGAGCAGTACTTC. V is TRBV4-3 and J is TRBJ2-7; 10 nucleotides agree with TRBD2. V lost 0 bases to trimming and J lost 5 bases; unmatched junction nucleotides: 7. The CDR3 consists of 16 residues. The V gene's germline CDR1 is LGHNA and CDR2 YSLEER.

This chain uses TRBV5-4 with TRBJ2-1, with 11 bases identical to TRBD2. This CDR3 is 13 amino acids long. Germline-derived CDR1 and CDR2 are SGHNT and YYREEE (reference sequence). Trimming at V came to 10 bases and at J to 6 bases, leaving 6 bases not matched to a gene. CDR3 in amino acids: CASRLAGGNEQFF. Here the CDR3 DNA reads TGTGCCTCTCGTCTAGCGGGGGGCAATGAGCAGTTCTTC.

The rearrangement uses TRBV4-2 and TRBJ1-2; no clear D gene. CDR1 is LGHNA and CDR2 is YNFKEQ in the germline V gene. The CDR3 length is 17 residues. Trimming left V 0 bases short and J 4 bases short, with 18 bases between. DNA for the CDR3: TGTGCCAGCAGCCAAGATAGGGAAGGACTGACGTCCTATGGCTACACCTTC. This sequence encodes CASSQDREGLTSYGYTF.

The chain has TRBV30 and TRBJ2-2; no clear D gene. The V and J ends lost 6 bases and 5 bases respectively, with 7 bases between them. Per germline, CDR1 GTSNPN and CDR2 SVGIG (reference sequence). The CDR3 totals 11 residues. CDR3 nucleotides: TGTGCCTGTCCAAAAACCGGGGAGCTGTTTTTT. This translates into CACPKTGELFF.

The chain combines TRBV27 with TRBJ2-3; 9 bases fit TRBD2. Losses at the gene ends were 6 bases for V and 2 bases for J; bases not matched to a gene: 3. The CDR3 has 14 amino acids. Looked up from germline, CDR1 is MNHEY and CDR2 is SMNVEV (reference sequence). The CDR3 nucleotides read TGTGCCAGCAGAGCGGGGGGCCTCACAGATACGCAGTATTTT. Translated, it gives CASRAGGLTDTQYF.

The rearrangement joins TRBV2 to TRBJ2-5; 8 bases agree with TRBD1. With V trimmed by 4 bases and J by 4 bases, 2 bases remained unmatched. Germline V gene sequence: CDR1 SNHLY, CDR2 FYNNEI. This CDR3 contains 13 residues. CDR3 DNA: TGTGCCAGCAGTGGACAGGGGCTAGAGACCCAGTACTTC. Protein sequence: CASSGQGLETQYF. The full variable domain, with the rest looked up from reference TRBV2 and TRBJ2-5, is EPEVTQTPSHQVTQMGQEVILRCVPISNHLYFYWYRQILGQKVEFLVSFYNNEISEKSEIFDDQFSVERPDGSNFTLKIRSTKLEDSAMYFCASSGQGLETQYFGPGTRLLVL.

The chain links TRBV27 to TRBJ2-1, with TRBD1 identical over 7 bases. V was clipped by 5 bases and J by 2 bases; unmatched bases: 9. Germline lookup yields CDR1 MNHEY and CDR2 SMNVEV (reference sequence). The CDR3 is 16 residues long. The CDR3 DNA is TGTGCCAGCAGTCCGTCGACAGGGAGTCCCTACAATGAGCAGTTCTTC. This encodes CASSPSTGSPYNEQFF.

V usage is TRBV9 and J usage is TRBJ2-7; a weak D match, TRBD1 (6 bases). The germline V and J ends were trimmed by 0 bases and 7 bases, with 11 bases remaining between them. CDR3 length: 13 residues. The germline CDR1 and CDR2 sequences are SGDLS and YYNGEE. CDR3: CASSVAAGEEQYF. CDR3 nucleotides: TGTGCCAGCAGCGTAGCGGCAGGGGAAGAGCAGTACTTC.

The sample holds one count of this clone. J is TRBJ1-1 and V is TRBV7-2; possible D gene TRBD1, 5 bases. V shed 4 bases and J shed 3 bases, with 12 bases lying between them. CDR3 length equals 14 residues. Germline CDR1 is SGHTA and CDR2 is FQGNSA. The CDR3 DNA follows: TGTGCCAGCAGCTGGGCAGGGATGGACACTGAAGCTTTCTTT. As protein: CASSWAGMDTEAFF.

The chain links TRBV15 to TRBJ2-1; TRBD2 agrees at 10 bases. CDR1 and CDR2 from the germline V gene are LNHNV and YYDKDF (reference sequence). There are 16 residues in the CDR3. Unmatched junction bases numbered 8, after V lost 6 bases and J lost 3 bases. Written as DNA, the CDR3 is TGTGCCACCAGTAGCGGGGGGCAGGAGAACTACAATGAGCAGTTCTTC. Translating gives CATSSGGQENYNEQFF.